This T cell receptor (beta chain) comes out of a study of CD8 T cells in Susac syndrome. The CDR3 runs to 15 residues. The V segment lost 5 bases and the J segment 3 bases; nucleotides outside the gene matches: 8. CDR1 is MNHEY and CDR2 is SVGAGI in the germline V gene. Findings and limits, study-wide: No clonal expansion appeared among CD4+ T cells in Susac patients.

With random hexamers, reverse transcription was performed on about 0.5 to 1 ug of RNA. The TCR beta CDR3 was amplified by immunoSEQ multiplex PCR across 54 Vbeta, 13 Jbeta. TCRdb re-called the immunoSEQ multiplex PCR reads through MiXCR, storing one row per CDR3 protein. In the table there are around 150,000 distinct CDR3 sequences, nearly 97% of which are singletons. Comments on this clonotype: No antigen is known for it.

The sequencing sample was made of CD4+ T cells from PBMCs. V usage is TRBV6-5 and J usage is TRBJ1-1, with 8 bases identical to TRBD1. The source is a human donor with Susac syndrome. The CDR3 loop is CASSKTGAQHTEAFF. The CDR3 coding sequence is TGTGCCAGCAGTAAGACAGGGGCGCAGCACACTGAAGCTTTCTTT.